The present T cell receptor (beta chain) was sequenced within a study of beta chain features in type 1 diabetes. With 8 bases removed from V and 1 base from J, the gap between germline ends came to 12 bases. The CDR3 runs 14 residues. Germline-derived CDR1 and CDR2 are MNHEY and SVGAGI. This clone was seen a few times. The antigen is not known. Study-wide findings and caveats: Sequencing of cDNA might inflate the share of cells that strongly express TCR.

The authors took one heparinised blood draw, averaging about 116 mL, from each donor. The entirety of the isolated RNA underwent reverse transcription, so expressed TCRB transcripts were sequenced. Around 3.57 million reads was the average for naive, central memory and regulatory T cell samples. Data came from immunoSEQ multiplex PCR; TCRdb stores just in-frame clones and leaves some out. The table lists about 290,000 clones, under 8.5% of them singletons. This rearrangement joins TRBV6-5 to TRBJ1-5; D is undetermined. This TCR was recovered from a woman aged 18-35 years in good health. The material sequenced was central memory CD4+ T cells from blood. The CDR3 spells CASQDWISNQPQHF. DNA of the CDR3: TGTGCCAGCCAGGACTGGATAAGCAATCAGCCCCAGCATTTT.